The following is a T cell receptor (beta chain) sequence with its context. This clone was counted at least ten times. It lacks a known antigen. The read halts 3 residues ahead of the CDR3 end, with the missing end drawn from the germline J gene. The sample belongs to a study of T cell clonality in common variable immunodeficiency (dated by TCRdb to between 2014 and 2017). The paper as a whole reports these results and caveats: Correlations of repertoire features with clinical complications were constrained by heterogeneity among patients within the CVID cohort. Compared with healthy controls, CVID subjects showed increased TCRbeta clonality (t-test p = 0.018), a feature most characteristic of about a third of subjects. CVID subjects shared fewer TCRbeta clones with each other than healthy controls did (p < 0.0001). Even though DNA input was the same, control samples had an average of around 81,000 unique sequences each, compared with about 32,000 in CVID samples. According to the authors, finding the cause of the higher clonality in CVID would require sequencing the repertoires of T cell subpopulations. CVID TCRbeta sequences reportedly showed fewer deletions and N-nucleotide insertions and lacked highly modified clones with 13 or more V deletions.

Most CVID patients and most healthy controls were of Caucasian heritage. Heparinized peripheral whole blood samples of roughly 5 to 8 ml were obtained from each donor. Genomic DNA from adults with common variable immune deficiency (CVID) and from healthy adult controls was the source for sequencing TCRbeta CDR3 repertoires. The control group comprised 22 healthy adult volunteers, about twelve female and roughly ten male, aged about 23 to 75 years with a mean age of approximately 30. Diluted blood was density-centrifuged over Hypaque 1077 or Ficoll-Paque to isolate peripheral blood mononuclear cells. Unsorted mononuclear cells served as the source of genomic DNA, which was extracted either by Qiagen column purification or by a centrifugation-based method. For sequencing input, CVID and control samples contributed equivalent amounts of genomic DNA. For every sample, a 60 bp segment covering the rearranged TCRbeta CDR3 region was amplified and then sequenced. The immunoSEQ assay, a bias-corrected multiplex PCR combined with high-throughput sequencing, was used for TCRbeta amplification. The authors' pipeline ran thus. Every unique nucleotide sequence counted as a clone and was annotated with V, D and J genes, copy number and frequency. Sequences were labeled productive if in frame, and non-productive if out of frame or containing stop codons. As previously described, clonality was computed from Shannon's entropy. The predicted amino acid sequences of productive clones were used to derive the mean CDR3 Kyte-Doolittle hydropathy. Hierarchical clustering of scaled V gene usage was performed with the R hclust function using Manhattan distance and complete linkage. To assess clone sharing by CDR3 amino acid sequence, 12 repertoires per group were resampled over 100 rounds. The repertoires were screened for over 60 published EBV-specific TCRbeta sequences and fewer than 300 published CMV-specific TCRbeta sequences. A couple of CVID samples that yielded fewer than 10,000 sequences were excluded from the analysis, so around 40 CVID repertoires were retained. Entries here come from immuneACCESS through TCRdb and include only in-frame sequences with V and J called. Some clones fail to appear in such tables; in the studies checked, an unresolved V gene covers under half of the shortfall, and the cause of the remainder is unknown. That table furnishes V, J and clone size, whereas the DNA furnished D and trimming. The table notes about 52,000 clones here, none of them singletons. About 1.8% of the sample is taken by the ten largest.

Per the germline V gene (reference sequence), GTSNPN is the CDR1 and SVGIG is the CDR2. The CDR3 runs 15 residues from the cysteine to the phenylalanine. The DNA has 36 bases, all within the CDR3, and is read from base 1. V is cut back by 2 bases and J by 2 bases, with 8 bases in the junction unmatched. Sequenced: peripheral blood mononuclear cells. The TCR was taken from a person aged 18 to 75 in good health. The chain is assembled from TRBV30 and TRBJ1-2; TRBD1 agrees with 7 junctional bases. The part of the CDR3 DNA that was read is TGTGCCTGGAGTCGAGAGGACAGGATCAACTATGGC. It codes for CAWSREDRINYG. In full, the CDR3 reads CAWSREDRINYGYTF. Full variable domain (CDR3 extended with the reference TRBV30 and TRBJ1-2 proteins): SQTIHQWPATLVQPVGSPLSLECTVEGTSNPNLYWYRQAAGRGLQLLFYSVGIGQISSEVPQNLSASRPQDRQFILSSKKLLLSDSGFYLCAWSREDRINYGYTFGSGTRLTVV.